Listed below are T cell receptor beta chains from one sample, sequenced in a study of cytomegalovirus exposure and HLA in healthy donors. Only in-frame clones appear in the TCRdb table, and some are missing; sequencing was by immunoSEQ multiplex PCR. The sample contains tens of thousands of clones, roughly 80% of which appear only once. The sample taken for sequencing was PBMCs. The receptors come from a young man in good health and CMV-seronegative. Each CDR3 is given with its conserved first and last residue. Each record gives: J gene, clone size, D gene, V gene, CDR3 DNA, CDR3 protein. The D gene is left open where the match is weak. Part of the rows lack a size; the others show once, few, many or a class for expanded clones.

J: TRBJ2-1
size: .
D: TRBD2
V: TRBV27
DNA: TGTGCCAGCACTGGACCCCCGACTAGCGGGAGGCGGAATGAGCAGTTCTTC
CDR3: CASTGPPTSGRRNEQFF

J: TRBJ1-4
size: .
D: .
V: TRBV7-3
DNA: TGTGCCAGCAGAATCAGGGACACGGGGATTTACCCGATAGAAAATAATGAAAAACTGTTTTTT
CDR3: CASRIRDTGIYPIENNEKLFF

J: TRBJ2-5
size: .
D: .
V: TRBV20-1
DNA: TGCAGTGCTAGAGGAGGGGAGACCCAGTACTTC
CDR3: CSARGGETQYF

J: TRBJ2-1
size: .
D: TRBD2
V: TRBV5-4
DNA: TGTGCCAGCAGCTTGACTAGCGGGGGGGTATCCTACAATGAGCAGTTCTTC
CDR3: CASSLTSGGVSYNEQFF

J: TRBJ2-1
size: .
D: .
V: TRBV18
DNA: TGTGCCAGCTCACCACCTAGCCATGAGCAGTTCTTC
CDR3: CASSPPSHEQFF

J: TRBJ2-7
size: .
D: TRBD2
V: TRBV9
DNA: TGTGCCAGCAGCGTAGCGGTCTCGGGGCGGGGGGATTACGAGCAGTACTTC
CDR3: CASSVAVSGRGDYEQYF

J: TRBJ1-5
size: .
D: TRBD1
V: TRBV12-5
DNA: TGTGCTAGTGGGGGGGACAGAGAGGGCCCCCAGCATTTT
CDR3: CASGGDREGPQHF

J: TRBJ2-1
size: .
D: TRBD2
V: TRBV27
DNA: TGTGCCAGCAGTTTAGGGCTAGCGGGAGTCTATGAGCAGTTCTTC
CDR3: CASSLGLAGVYEQFF

J: TRBJ2-1
size: .
D: .
V: TRBV28
DNA: TGTGCCAGCAGCACCCCCCCCGGGTTCTCCACCTACAATGAGCAGTTCTTC
CDR3: CASSTPPGFSTYNEQFF

J: TRBJ2-1
size: .
D: TRBD2
V: TRBV27
DNA: TGTGCCAGCAGTGGGGGGGGTACCTACAATGAGCAGTTCTTC
CDR3: CASSGGGTYNEQFF

J: TRBJ1-5
size: few
D: .
V: TRBV4-1
DNA: TGCGCCAGCAGCCGAGGAGTGGAAGCTTGGCAGCCCCAGCATTTT
CDR3: CASSRGVEAWQPQHF

J: TRBJ2-1
size: .
D: TRBD2
V: TRBV14
DNA: TGTGCCAGCAAAGGACTAGCGGGAGGTTATGAGCAGTTCTTC
CDR3: CASKGLAGGYEQFF

J: TRBJ2-5
size: .
D: TRBD1
V: TRBV5-1
DNA: TGCGCCAGCAGCCCGGACAGGGTGTACGAGACCCAGTACTTC
CDR3: CASSPDRVYETQYF

J: TRBJ1-5
size: .
D: .
V: TRBV19
DNA: TGTGCCAGTAGTATAGACTCAGGGTTCCCTCAACAGCCCCAGCATTTT
CDR3: CASSIDSGFPQQPQHF

J: TRBJ2-3
size: .
D: .
V: TRBV4-2
DNA: TGTGCCAGCAGCTCCACCGGGTCCCCCACAGATACGCAGTATTTT
CDR3: CASSSTGSPTDTQYF

J: TRBJ2-5
size: few
D: .
V: TRBV29-1
DNA: TGCAGCGTTGAATTACCCTCTCGCGTAGAGACCCAGTACTTC
CDR3: CSVELPSRVETQYF

J: TRBJ1-2
size: once
D: .
V: TRBV5-6
DNA: TGTGCCAGCAGCTTGGACAGGGCTATAGGAGGCTACACCTTC
CDR3: CASSLDRAIGGYTF

J: TRBJ2-2
size: few
D: .
V: TRBV11-2
DNA: TGTGCCAGCAGCCCCGGTATCGGGAGTGCCGGGGAGCTGTTTTTT
CDR3: CASSPGIGSAGELFF

J: TRBJ1-4
size: .
D: .
V: TRBV7-8
DNA: TGTGCCAGCAGCTTAGGAGGGCTTCCAACTAATGAAAAACTGTTTTTT
CDR3: CASSLGGLPTNEKLFF

J: TRBJ1-5
size: .
D: TRBD1
V: TRBV28
DNA: TGTGCCAGCACCCTCGACAGGGATAGCAATCAGCCCCAGCATTTT
CDR3: CASTLDRDSNQPQHF

J: TRBJ2-1
size: .
D: TRBD1
V: TRBV4-3
DNA: TGCGCCAGCAGCCAGCAGACAGGGACGCTTTACAATGAGCAGTTCTTC
CDR3: CASSQQTGTLYNEQFF

J: TRBJ2-7
size: .
D: TRBD2
V: TRBV13
DNA: TGTGCCAGCAGCTTAGTGACTAGCGGGGGCTTAAACTCCTACGAGCAGTACTTC
CDR3: CASSLVTSGGLNSYEQYF

J: TRBJ2-7
size: .
D: .
V: TRBV9
DNA: TGTGCCAGCAGCGTAGAACAGGGTGAGGGCGAGCAGTACTTC
CDR3: CASSVEQGEGEQYF

J: TRBJ1-2
size: .
D: .
V: TRBV14
DNA: TGTGCCAGCAGCCCCGCACCCTTGAGTCTGAGGTGGAACTATGGCTACACCTTC
CDR3: CASSPAPLSLRWNYGYTF

J: TRBJ1-2
size: .
D: .
V: TRBV19
DNA: TGTGCCAGTAGCATACGGGGGAATGGCTACACCTTC
CDR3: CASSIRGNGYTF

J: TRBJ2-1
size: .
D: TRBD2
V: TRBV4-2
DNA: TGTGCCAGCAGCCCCAGGGGTCTGGGACTAGGAGGGGATGAGCAGTTCTTC
CDR3: CASSPRGLGLGGDEQFF

J: TRBJ2-1
size: .
D: TRBD1
V: TRBV18
DNA: TGTGCCAGCTCACGAGTTAAGGGGGCGGATGAGCAGTTCTTC
CDR3: CASSRVKGADEQFF